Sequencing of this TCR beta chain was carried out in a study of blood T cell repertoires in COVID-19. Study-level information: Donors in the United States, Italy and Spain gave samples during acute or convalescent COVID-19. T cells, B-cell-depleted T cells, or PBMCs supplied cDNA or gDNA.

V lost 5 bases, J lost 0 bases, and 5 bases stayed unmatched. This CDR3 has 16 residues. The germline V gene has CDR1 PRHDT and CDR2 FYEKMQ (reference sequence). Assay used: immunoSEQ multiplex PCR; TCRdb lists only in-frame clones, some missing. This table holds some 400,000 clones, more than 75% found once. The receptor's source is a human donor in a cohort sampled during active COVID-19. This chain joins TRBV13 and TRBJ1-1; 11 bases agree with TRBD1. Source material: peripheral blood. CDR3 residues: CASSTGQGGLNTEAFF. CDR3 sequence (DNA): TGTGCCAGCAGCACGGGACAGGGGGGCCTGAACACTGAAGCTTTCTTT.